This TCR beta chain was captured by sequencing in a study of shared clonotypes between healthy human individuals. Overall study: The plates for each donor numbered three CD4 naive, three CD4 memory, two CD8 naive and one CD8 memory. Study-wide findings and caveats: The expectation was that sequencing depth would affect clonotype sharing among donors. Larger richness was generally estimated for naive than memory subsets. When naive CD4 clonotypes were compared across a few donors, 4% to 5.5% were shared.

This CDR3 is 16 amino acids long. Concerning this clone itself: The antigen remains unidentified.

Profiled with immunoSEQ multiplex PCR; TCRdb holds only in-frame clones, not every one. Found here are 950,000 to 1,300,000 clones, around 74% of them singletons; the top ten hold around 1.5%. The chain links TRBV21-1 to TRBJ2-7; TRBD1, the D gene given by the table, was not confirmed from the DNA. TRBV21-1 is a documented pseudogene. The receptor was isolated from a man between 18 and 29 years old in good health. Sequencing was carried out using memory CD4+ T cells sorted from blood. The sample's subset: CD45RA-negative fraction. CDR3 nucleotide sequence: TGTGCCAGCAGTCCAGGGGCGAGGGCTAGTTCCTACGAGCAGTACTTC. The encoded protein is CASSPGARASSYEQYF.